This T cell receptor (beta chain) was sequenced in a study of spatial heterogeneity in lung cancer. TCRdb re-called the 5' RACE reads with MiXCR, one entry per CDR3 protein. The sample shows roughly 100,000 distinct CDR3 sequences, roughly 10% of them seen only once. CDR3 length: 17 amino acids. Germline V CDR1 and CDR2: MDHEN, SYDVKM. Trimming removed 5 bases from V and 5 bases from J; junction bases left unmatched: 14. The time point is: sample taken at primary tumor resection. Whole RNA came from tumor, nontumor lung or frozen PBMC and was sequenced without being sorted. A total of some 70 untreated early-stage non-small cell lung cancer patients served as donors. The table lists this clonotype with many counts.

The origin of this receptor is a male donor with early-stage non-small cell lung cancer. The rearrangement uses TRBV28 and TRBJ2-3; 9 nucleotides match TRBD1. The material was PBMCs, obtained at surgery. The CDR3, as DNA: TGTGCCAGCAGTACACCAACAGGGGGCGTAGGGCAAGATACGCAGTATTTT. This gives the protein CASSTPTGGVGQDTQYF.